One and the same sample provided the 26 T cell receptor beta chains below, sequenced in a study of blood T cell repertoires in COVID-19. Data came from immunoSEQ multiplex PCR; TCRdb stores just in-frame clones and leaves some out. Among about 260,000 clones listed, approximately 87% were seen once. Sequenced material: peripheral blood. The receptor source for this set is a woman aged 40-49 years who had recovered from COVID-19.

The CDR3 spells CASSQGGTEKLFF. CDR3 in DNA: TGTGCCAGCAGCCAAGGCGGGACCGAAAAACTGTTTTTT. The V and J genes are TRBV14 and TRBJ1-4; D possibly corresponds to TRBD1 (5 bases). V was pared by 1 base and J by 8 bases, with 8 bases between. From germline, CDR1 is SGHDN and CDR2 FVKESK. The CDR3 contains 13 residues.

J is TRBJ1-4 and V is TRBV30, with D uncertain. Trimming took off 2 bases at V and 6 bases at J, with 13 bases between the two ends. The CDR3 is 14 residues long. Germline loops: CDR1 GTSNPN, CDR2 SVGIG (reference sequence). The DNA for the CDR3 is TGTGCCTGGAGTCTCCTCTGGGGAGATGAAAAACTGTTTTTT. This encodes CAWSLLWGDEKLFF.

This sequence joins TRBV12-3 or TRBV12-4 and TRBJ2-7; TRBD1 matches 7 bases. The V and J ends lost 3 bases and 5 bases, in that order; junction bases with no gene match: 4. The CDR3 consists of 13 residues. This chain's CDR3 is CASSFDRVHEQYF. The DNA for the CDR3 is TGTGCCAGCAGTTTTGACAGGGTCCACGAGCAGTACTTC.

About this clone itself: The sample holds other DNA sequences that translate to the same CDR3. CDR3 residues: CAISGDRDQPQHF. DNA for the CDR3: TGTGCCATCAGCGGGGACAGGGACCAGCCCCAGCATTTT. The V gene is TRBV10-3, the J gene TRBJ1-5; 9 bases align to TRBD1. V lost 6 bases and J lost 7; bases outside the gene matches: 4. The CDR3 spans 13 residues. Germline V gene sequence: CDR1 ENHRY, CDR2 SYGVKD.

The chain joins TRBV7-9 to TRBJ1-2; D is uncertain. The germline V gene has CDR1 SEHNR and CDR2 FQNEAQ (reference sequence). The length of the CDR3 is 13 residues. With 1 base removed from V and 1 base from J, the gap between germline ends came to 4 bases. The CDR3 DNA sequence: TGTGCCAGCAGCTTAGGCGGTAACTATGGCTACACCTTC. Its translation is CASSLGGNYGYTF.

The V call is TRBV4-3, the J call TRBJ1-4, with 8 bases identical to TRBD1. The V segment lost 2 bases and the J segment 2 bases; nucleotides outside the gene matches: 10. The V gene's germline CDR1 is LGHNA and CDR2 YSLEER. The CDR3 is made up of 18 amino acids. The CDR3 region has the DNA TGCGCCAGCAGCCAATGGGGGACAGGAGAGGTCACTAATGAAAAACTGTTTTTT. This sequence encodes CASSQWGTGEVTNEKLFF.

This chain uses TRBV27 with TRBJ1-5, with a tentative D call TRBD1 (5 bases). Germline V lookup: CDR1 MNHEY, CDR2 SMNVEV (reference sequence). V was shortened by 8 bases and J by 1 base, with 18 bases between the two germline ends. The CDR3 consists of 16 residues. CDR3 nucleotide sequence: TGTGCCAGCCGTAGTGGGGCCTTTCAAAGCAATCAGCCCCAGCATTTT. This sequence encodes CASRSGAFQSNQPQHF.

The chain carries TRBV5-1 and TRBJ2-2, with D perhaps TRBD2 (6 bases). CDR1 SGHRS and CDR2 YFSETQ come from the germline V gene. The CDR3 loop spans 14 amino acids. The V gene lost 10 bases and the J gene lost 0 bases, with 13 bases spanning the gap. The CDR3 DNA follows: TGCGCCGCACGAGCGGGCTCGAACACCGGGGAGCTGTTTTTT. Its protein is CAARAGSNTGELFF.

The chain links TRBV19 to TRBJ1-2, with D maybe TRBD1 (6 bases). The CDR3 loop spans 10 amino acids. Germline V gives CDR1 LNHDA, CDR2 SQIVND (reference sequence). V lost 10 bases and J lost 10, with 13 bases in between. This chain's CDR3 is CATAGADYTF. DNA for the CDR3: TGTGCCACCGCGGGGGCAGACTACACCTTC.

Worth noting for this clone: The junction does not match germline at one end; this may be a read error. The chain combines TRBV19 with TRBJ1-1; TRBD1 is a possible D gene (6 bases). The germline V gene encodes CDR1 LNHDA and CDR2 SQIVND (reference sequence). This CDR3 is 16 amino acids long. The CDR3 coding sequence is TGTGCCAGTAGTATAGCCCCAGACAGGTCCAACACTGCAGCTTTCTTT. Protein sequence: CASSIAPDRSNTAAFF.

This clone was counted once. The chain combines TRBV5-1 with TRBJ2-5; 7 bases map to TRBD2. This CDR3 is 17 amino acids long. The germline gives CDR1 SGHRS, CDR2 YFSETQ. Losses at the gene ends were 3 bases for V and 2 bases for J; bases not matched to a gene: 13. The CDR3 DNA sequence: TGCGCCAGCAGCTATGGCGGGGGTTGGAAGCTTCAAGAGACCCAGTACTTC. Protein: CASSYGGGWKLQETQYF.

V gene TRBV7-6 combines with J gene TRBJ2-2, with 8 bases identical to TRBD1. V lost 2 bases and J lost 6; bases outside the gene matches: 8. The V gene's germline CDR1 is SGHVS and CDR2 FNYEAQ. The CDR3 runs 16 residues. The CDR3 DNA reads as TGTGCCAGCAGCTTATTCGGCAGGGGGCTTCCCGGGGAGCTGTTTTTT. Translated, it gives CASSLFGRGLPGELFF.

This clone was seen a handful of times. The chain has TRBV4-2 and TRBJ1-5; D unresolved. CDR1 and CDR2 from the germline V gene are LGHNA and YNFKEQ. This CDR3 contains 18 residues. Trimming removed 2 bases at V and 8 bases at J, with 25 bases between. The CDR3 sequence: CASSQLTRGRRAREPQHF. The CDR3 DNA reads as TGTGCCAGCAGCCAACTAACGCGGGGTCGGAGGGCGAGGGAGCCCCAGCATTTT.

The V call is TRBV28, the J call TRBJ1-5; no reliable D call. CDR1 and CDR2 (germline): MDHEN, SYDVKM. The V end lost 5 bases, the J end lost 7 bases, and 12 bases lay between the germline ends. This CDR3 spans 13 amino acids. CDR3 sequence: CASSPPAGQPQHF. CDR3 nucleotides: TGTGCCAGCAGTCCACCTGCGGGCCAGCCCCAGCATTTT.

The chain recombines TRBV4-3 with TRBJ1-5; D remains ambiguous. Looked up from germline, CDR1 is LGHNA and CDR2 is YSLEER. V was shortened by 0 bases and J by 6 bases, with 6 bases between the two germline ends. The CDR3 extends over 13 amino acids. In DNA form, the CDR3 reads TGCGCCAGCAGCCAAGATCTAGGTCAGCCCCAGCATTTT. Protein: CASSQDLGQPQHF.

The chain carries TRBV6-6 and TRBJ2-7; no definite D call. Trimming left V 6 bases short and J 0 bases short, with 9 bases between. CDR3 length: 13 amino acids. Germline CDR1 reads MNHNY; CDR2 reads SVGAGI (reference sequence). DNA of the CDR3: TGTGCCAGCAGGTGGCACAGCTCCTACGAGCAGTACTTC. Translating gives CASRWHSSYEQYF.

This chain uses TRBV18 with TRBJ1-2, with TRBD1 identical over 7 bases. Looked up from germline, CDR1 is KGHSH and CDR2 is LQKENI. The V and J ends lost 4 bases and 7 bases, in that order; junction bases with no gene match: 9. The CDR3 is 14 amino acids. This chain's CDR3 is CASSQEGAHGGYTF. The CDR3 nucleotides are TGTGCCAGCTCACAAGAGGGGGCGCACGGTGGCTACACCTTC.

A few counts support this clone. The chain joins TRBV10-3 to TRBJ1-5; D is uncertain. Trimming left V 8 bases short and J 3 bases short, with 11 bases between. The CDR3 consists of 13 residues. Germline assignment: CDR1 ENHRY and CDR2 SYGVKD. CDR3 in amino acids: CAIGRGNNQPQHF. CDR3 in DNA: TGTGCCATCGGTAGAGGGAACAATCAGCCCCAGCATTTT.

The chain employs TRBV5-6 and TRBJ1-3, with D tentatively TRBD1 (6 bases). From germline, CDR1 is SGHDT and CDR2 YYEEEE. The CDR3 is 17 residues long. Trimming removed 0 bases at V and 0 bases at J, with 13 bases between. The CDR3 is CASSLGGQHISGNTIYF. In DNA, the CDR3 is TGTGCCAGCAGCTTGGGCGGACAGCATATCTCTGGAAACACCATATATTTT.

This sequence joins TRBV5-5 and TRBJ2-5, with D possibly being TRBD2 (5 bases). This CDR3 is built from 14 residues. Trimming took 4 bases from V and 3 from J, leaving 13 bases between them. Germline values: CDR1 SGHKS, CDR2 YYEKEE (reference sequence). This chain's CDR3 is CASSRTGREETQYF. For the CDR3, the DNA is TGTGCCAGCAGCAGGACTGGGCGGGAAGAGACCCAGTACTTC.

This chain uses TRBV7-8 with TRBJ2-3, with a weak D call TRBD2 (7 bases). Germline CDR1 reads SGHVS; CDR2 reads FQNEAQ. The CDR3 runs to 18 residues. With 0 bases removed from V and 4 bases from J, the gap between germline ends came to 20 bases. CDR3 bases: TGTGCCAGCAGCTTAGCACGCATCGGAGGGGGGGCCCCAGATACGCAGTATTTT. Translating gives CASSLARIGGGAPDTQYF.

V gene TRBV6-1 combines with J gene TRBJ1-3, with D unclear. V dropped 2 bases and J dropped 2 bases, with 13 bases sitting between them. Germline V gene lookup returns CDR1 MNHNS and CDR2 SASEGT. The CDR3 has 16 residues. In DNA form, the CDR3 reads TGTGCCAGCAGTGAAAACCGAGCGTTCGCTGGAAACACCATATATTTT. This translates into CASSENRAFAGNTIYF.

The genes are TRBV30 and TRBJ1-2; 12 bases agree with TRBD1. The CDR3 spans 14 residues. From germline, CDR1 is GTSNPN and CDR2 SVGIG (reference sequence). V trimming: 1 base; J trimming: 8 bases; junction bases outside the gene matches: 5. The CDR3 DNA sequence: TGTGCCTGGAGTGGGGGACAGGGGGCGTACGGCTACACCTTC. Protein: CAWSGGQGAYGYTF. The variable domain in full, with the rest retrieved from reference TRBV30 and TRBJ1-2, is SQTIHQWPATLVQPVGSPLSLECTVEGTSNPNLYWYRQAAGRGLQLLFYSVGIGQISSEVPQNLSASRPQDRQFILSSKKLLLSDSGFYLCAWSGGQGAYGYTFGSGTRLTVV.

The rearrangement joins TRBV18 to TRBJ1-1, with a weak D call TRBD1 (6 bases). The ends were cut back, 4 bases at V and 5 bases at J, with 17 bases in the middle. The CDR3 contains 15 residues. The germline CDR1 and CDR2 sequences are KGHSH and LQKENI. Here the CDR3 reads CASSRALGGGTEAFF. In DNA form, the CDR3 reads TGTGCCAGCTCACGCGCCCTAGGGGGTGGGACTGAAGCTTTCTTT.

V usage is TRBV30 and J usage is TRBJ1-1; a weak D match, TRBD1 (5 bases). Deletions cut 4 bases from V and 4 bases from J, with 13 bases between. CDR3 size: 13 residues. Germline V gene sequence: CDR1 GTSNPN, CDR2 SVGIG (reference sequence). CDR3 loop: CAWTPGMGTEAFF. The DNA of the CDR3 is TGTGCCTGGACCCCAGGGATGGGCACTGAAGCTTTCTTT.

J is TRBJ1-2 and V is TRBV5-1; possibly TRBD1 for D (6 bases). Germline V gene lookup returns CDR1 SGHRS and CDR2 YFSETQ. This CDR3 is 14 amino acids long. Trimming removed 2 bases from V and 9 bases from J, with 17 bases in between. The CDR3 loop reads CASSFEGGRRSYTF. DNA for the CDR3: TGCGCCAGCAGCTTCGAGGGGGGGCGAAGGAGCTACACCTTC.